A single sample is the source of the 22 T cell receptor beta chains below, sequenced in a study of control samples from healthy donors and cancer patients. TCRdb's table, derived via immunoSEQ multiplex PCR, lists solely in-frame clones and lacks some. The table includes roughly 130,000 clones, around nine tenths detected once. The specimen sequenced was blood. The source is a man aged 50-59 years in good health.

V usage is TRBV19 and J usage is TRBJ2-3, with TRBD2 matching over 10 bases. J lost 5 bases, V lost 6 bases, and 5 bases had no gene match. This CDR3 is 14 amino acids long. Germline V CDR1 and CDR2: LNHDA, SQIVND (reference sequence). The CDR3, as DNA: TGTGCCAGTAGCTTAGCGGGGGGAGGAGATACGCAGTATTTT. Amino acid sequence: CASSLAGGGDTQYF.

V and J are TRBV5-1 and TRBJ2-7, with 10 bases matching TRBD1. CDR3 length equals 16 residues. After removal of 3 bases from V and 4 bases from J, the junction contained 10 bases not matched to a gene. The germline V gene encodes CDR1 SGHRS and CDR2 YFSETQ. For the CDR3, the DNA is TGCGCCAGCAGCTCGTCGACAGGGGGCGTCGGGTACGAGCAGTACTTC. It encodes CASSSSTGGVGYEQYF.

The chain carries TRBV15 and TRBJ1-4; TRBD1 matches 7 bases. CDR1 and CDR2 from the germline V gene are LNHNV and YYDKDF (reference sequence). The CDR3 extends over 16 amino acids. V trimming: 1 base; J trimming: 2 bases; junction bases outside the gene matches: 4. CDR3 sequence: CATSRGTGETNEKLFF. CDR3 DNA sequence: TGTGCCACCAGCAGAGGTACAGGGGAGACTAATGAAAAACTGTTTTTT.

This sequence joins TRBV10-3 and TRBJ1-1; D gene unclear. V was cut by 3 bases and J by 5 bases, with 13 bases left in between. The length of the CDR3 is 14 residues. Germline V gene data show CDR1 as ENHRY and CDR2 as SYGVKD. The CDR3 loop is CAISDPTEVTEAFF. CDR3 DNA: TGTGCCATCAGTGATCCGACTGAAGTGACTGAAGCTTTCTTT.

The gene calls are TRBV4-2 and TRBJ1-1; D is ambiguous. V was trimmed by 4 bases and J by 4 bases, leaving 7 bases between them. Germline V gene sequence: CDR1 LGHNA, CDR2 YNFKEQ. CDR3 length: 12 amino acids. CDR3: CASSPSSTEAFF. For the CDR3, the DNA is TGTGCCAGCAGCCCATCGAGCACTGAAGCTTTCTTT.

The V and J genes are TRBV7-9 and TRBJ2-3, with a possible D match to TRBD2 (7 bases). This CDR3 has 15 amino acids. The ends were cut back, 4 bases at V and 6 bases at J, with 17 bases in the middle. From germline, CDR1 is SEHNR and CDR2 FQNEAQ (reference sequence). CDR3 bases: TGTGCCAGCAGCTCCAGGGGCGGGAGACTGGATACGCAGTATTTT. Translation gives CASSSRGGRLDTQYF.

This clone was detected only once. The CDR3 reads CASSWGGSQPQHF. The CDR3 coding sequence is TGTGCCAGTAGTTGGGGGGGGAGTCAGCCCCAGCATTTT. The chain couples TRBV19 to TRBJ1-5, with D perhaps matching TRBD1 (5 bases). The germline V gene encodes CDR1 LNHDA and CDR2 SQIVND (reference sequence). The length of the CDR3 is 13 residues. V was clipped by 5 bases and J by 6 bases, with 11 bases between them.

The rearrangement uses TRBV27 and TRBJ1-6; D not certain. The length of the CDR3 is 13 residues. CDR1 and CDR2 from the germline V gene are MNHEY and SMNVEV (reference sequence). Trimming stripped 9 bases from V and 4 bases from J, with 10 bases between. The DNA of the CDR3 is TGTGCCAGTCGGGCGGGATATAATTCACCCCTCCACTTT. It encodes CASRAGYNSPLHF.

A single count supports this clone. The gene calls are TRBV20-1 and TRBJ2-7; TRBD2 matches 10 bases. Losses at the gene ends were 3 bases for V and 3 bases for J; bases not matched to a gene: 8. The CDR3 totals 15 residues. The germline CDR1 and CDR2 sequences are DFQATT and SNEGSKA (reference sequence). CDR3 region: CSASTAGTSVYEQYF. CDR3 in DNA: TGCAGTGCTAGTACGGCCGGGACTAGCGTCTACGAGCAGTACTTC.

Remarks on this clone: The junction and the germline gene differ at one end; a read error may be behind it. The CDR3 here is CAGSDFGGVTNEKLFF. CDR3 in DNA: TGTGCCGGCAGTGACTTTGGGGGGGTAACTAATGAAAAACTGTTTTTT. The chain combines TRBV6-1 with TRBJ1-4, with D perhaps TRBD1 (5 bases). CDR3 length: 16 residues. The V gene's germline CDR1 is MNHNS and CDR2 SASEGT.

The chain couples TRBV3-1 (or the pseudogene TRBV3-2) to TRBJ1-5; D uncertain. This CDR3 has 13 amino acids. Trimming took 1 base from V and 7 from J, leaving 8 bases between them. Germline lookup yields CDR1 LGHDT and CDR2 YNNKEL (reference sequence). The CDR3: CASSQGASQPQHF. The CDR3 DNA follows: TGTGCCAGCAGCCAAGGGGCATCCCAGCCCCAGCATTTT.

This chain joins TRBV7-8 and TRBJ2-1, with 8 bases that match TRBD2. Losses at the gene ends were 3 bases for V and 1 base for J; bases not matched to a gene: 5. The CDR3 covers 16 residues. Germline V gene data show CDR1 as SGHVS and CDR2 as FQNEAQ. CDR3 protein: CASSFPGGVSYNEQFF. In DNA, the CDR3 is TGTGCCAGCAGCTTCCCCGGGGGGGTTTCCTACAATGAGCAGTTCTTC.

The rearrangement joins TRBV30 to TRBJ1-3; no clear D gene. V was pared by 0 bases and J by 0 bases, with 9 bases between. This CDR3 spans 15 amino acids. Germline CDR1 and CDR2: GTSNPN and SVGIG (reference sequence). The CDR3 nucleotides are TGTGCCTGGAGTGTACTATCGGGCTCTGGAAACACCATATATTTT. It specifies CAWSVLSGSGNTIYF. Supplemented by reference TRBV30 and TRBJ1-3, the full variable domain reads SQTIHQWPATLVQPVGSPLSLECTVEGTSNPNLYWYRQAAGRGLQLLFYSVGIGQISSEVPQNLSASRPQDRQFILSSKKLLLSDSGFYLCAWSVLSGSGNTIYFGEGSWLTVV.

The gene calls are TRBV7-3 and TRBJ2-2; D is undetermined. From germline, CDR1 is SGHTA and CDR2 FQGTGA. CDR3 length: 15 residues. V lost 1 base and J 5 bases, leaving 11 bases between the germline ends. The CDR3 spells CASSLNTFATGELFF. CDR3 nucleotide sequence: TGTGCCAGCAGCTTAAACACGTTCGCGACCGGGGAGCTGTTTTTT.

The chain employs TRBV5-5 and TRBJ1-1; possible D gene TRBD1, 6 bases. The CDR3 runs 17 residues. V was clipped by 3 bases and J by 1 base, with 19 bases between them. The V gene's germline CDR1 is SGHKS and CDR2 YYEKEE (reference sequence). CDR3 bases: TGTGCCAGCAGCTGGGGGCTTCTGGGGGCGGAGAACACTGAAGCTTTCTTT. It yields the protein CASSWGLLGAENTEAFF.

The CDR3 DNA follows: TGTGCCAGCAGTTACGACAGGGGGATGTTCATCAATGAGCAGTTCTTC. Protein: CASSYDRGMFINEQFF. The V call is TRBV6-5, the J call TRBJ2-1, with 9 bases aligning to TRBD1. CDR3 size: 16 residues. The junction had 8 bases not matched to a gene; V was cut back by 2 bases and J by 6 bases. Germline V gene lookup returns CDR1 MNHEY and CDR2 SVGAGI.

V gene TRBV5-1 combines with J gene TRBJ2-3; tentatively, D is TRBD1 (5 bases). V gave up 0 bases and J gave up 6 bases, with 11 bases separating them. The CDR3 contains 14 residues. Per the germline V gene, CDR1 is SGHRS and CDR2 is YFSETQ. In nucleotides, the CDR3 is TGCGCCAGCAGCTTGGAGGTCTACAGGGATACGCAGTATTTT. Protein sequence: CASSLEVYRDTQYF.

V gene TRBV7-2 combines with J gene TRBJ2-2; D is ambiguous. Trimming pared 1 base from V and 6 bases from J, leaving 12 bases between. CDR3 size: 15 residues. Germline lookup yields CDR1 SGHTA and CDR2 FQGNSA. This CDR3 is CASSLVITQSGELFF. For the CDR3, the DNA is TGTGCCAGCAGCTTAGTTATTACCCAGTCCGGGGAGCTGTTTTTT. The entire variable domain, with the rest obtained from reference TRBV7-2 and TRBJ2-2, is as follows: GAGVSQSPSNKVTEKGKDVELRCDPISGHTALYWYRQSLGQGLEFLIYFQGNSAPDKSGLPSDRFSAERTGGSVSTLTIQRTQQEDSAVYLCASSLVITQSGELFFGEGSRLTVL.

This chain joins TRBV6-1 and TRBJ1-2, with D perhaps TRBD1 (6 bases). CDR3 size: 13 residues. V dropped 3 bases and J dropped 3 bases, with 8 bases sitting between them. CDR1 is MNHNS and CDR2 is SASEGT in the germline V gene. The CDR3 spells CASSDRGDYGYTF. Here the CDR3 DNA reads TGTGCCAGCAGTGACAGGGGCGACTATGGCTACACCTTC.

CDR3 sequence reads: CASSFLLAGGRNEQFF. The CDR3 DNA is TGTGCCAGCAGCTTCCTACTAGCGGGGGGGCGGAATGAGCAGTTCTTC. This chain uses TRBV5-5 with TRBJ2-1; 13 bases are shared with TRBD2. Trimming removed 2 bases from V and 7 bases from J; junction bases left unmatched: 6. CDR3 length: 16 residues. Germline assignment: CDR1 SGHKS and CDR2 YYEKEE (reference sequence).

The chain uses TRBV5-1 and TRBJ1-1, with 7 bases aligning to TRBD1. V was clipped by 5 bases and J by 1 base; unmatched bases: 5. The CDR3 loop spans 14 amino acids. Germline assignment: CDR1 SGHRS and CDR2 YFSETQ. In nucleotides, the CDR3 is TGCGCCAGCAGAACAGGGGCCGCGAACACTGAAGCTTTCTTT. It codes for CASRTGAANTEAFF.

This clone appeared a few times. The chain has TRBV3-1 (or the pseudogene TRBV3-2) and TRBJ2-2; 12 bases are a match to TRBD2. The junction had 4 bases not matched to a gene; V was cut back by 4 bases and J by 1 base. This CDR3 has 17 amino acids. Per the germline V gene, CDR1 is LGHDT and CDR2 is YNNKEL (reference sequence). CDR3 region: CASSRRTSGKNTGELFF. The DNA for the CDR3 is TGTGCCAGCAGCCGCCGGACTAGCGGGAAGAACACCGGGGAGCTGTTTTTT.